This record covers a single TCR beta chain. Antigen: not known. The data are from a study of chemoradiotherapy in HPV16-positive cancers. Study overall: Candidate HPV-specific clones and shared TCR motifs came from two HPV16-positive patients. The study, taken as a whole, reports: HPV-specific T cells were functionally defined from only a couple of HPV16-positive patients. During treatment, candidate HPV-specific clones and E7-related motifs expanded in tumor.

Germline CDR1 and CDR2: SGHRS and YFSETQ. The CDR3 length is 14 residues. The V and J ends lost 4 bases and 2 bases, in that order; junction bases with no gene match: 3. Assay: immunoSEQ multiplex PCR; the TCRdb copy retains only in-frame clones and omits some. The sample consists of tens of thousands of clones, roughly 86% of them appearing once. The sequence was obtained from a human donor with HPV-associated anogenital cancer. This chain connects TRBV5-1 to TRBJ2-3; TRBD2 matches at 8 bases. Sequencing was performed on blood, taken from a patient who underwent chemoradiotherapy. CDR3 nucleotides: TGCGCCAGCAGCACCGGACTAGCCACAGATACGCAGTATTTT. Translated, it gives CASSTGLATDTQYF.